This T cell receptor (beta chain) was found in a study of blood T cell repertoires in COVID-19. Whole-study context: Acute and convalescent COVID-19 samples came from the United States, Italy and Spain. In each case, the material was cDNA or gDNA derived from T cells, B-cell-depleted T cells, or PBMCs.

The length of the CDR3 is 12 residues. Trimming removed 6 bases at V and 3 bases at J, with 9 bases between. Germline assignment: CDR1 MNHNY and CDR2 SVGAGI (reference sequence). Generated by immunoSEQ multiplex PCR, the TCRdb table keeps only in-frame clones and is missing some. The sample holds approximately 180,000 clones, about 80% seen once. The V and J genes are TRBV6-6 and TRBJ2-7, with D perhaps matching TRBD1 (6 bases). Material for sequencing was peripheral blood. The clonotype was recovered from a woman in her 70s with acute or convalescent COVID-19. The CDR3 DNA sequence: TGTGCCAGCAGGGCCAGGGGCTACGAGCAGTACTTC. It translates to CASRARGYEQYF.